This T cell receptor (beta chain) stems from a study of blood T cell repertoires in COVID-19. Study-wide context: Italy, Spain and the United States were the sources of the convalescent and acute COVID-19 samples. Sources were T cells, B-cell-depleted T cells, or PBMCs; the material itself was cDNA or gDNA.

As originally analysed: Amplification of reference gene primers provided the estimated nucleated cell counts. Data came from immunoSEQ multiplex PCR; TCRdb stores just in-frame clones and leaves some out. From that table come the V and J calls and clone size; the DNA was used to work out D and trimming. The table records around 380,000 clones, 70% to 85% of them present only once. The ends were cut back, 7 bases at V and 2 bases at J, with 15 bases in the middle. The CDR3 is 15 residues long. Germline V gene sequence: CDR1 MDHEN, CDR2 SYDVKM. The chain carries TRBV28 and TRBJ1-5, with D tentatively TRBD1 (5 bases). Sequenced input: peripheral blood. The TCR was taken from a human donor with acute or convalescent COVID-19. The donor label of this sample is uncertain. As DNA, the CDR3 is TGTGCCAGCACCGCTGGGGGGGTAGGCAATCAGCCCCAGCATTTT. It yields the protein CASTAGGVGNQPQHF.